This is a list of T cell receptor beta chains from one sample in a study of blood T cells in healthy people across ages. A single record per CDR3 protein comes from TCRdb applying MiXCR to the 5' RACE reads. The sample has about 1.5 million distinct CDR3 sequences, approximately 43% seen once. Input material: blood. These TCRs come from a woman aged 18-29 years in good health. Both conserved end residues are part of each CDR3. D genes are given only for firm matches. Size is stated for part of the rows, as once, few or many counts, or as a class when the clone is expanded.

TRBJ2-3 | - | - | TRBV4-2 | TGTGCCAGCAGCCAACCTCCAGAAGATACGCAGTATTTT | CASSQPPEDTQYF
TRBJ2-7 | - | few | TRBV27 | TGTGCCAGCAGTTATCAAGGCGGGACCACCTACGAGCAGTACTTC | CASSYQGGTTYEQYF
TRBJ2-5 | TRBD1 | - | TRBV28 | TGTGCCAGCAGCCCGCAGACAGGGGATTTATTTAGGGAGACCCAGTACTTC | CASSPQTGDLFRETQYF
TRBJ2-4 | - | - | TRBV19 | TGTGCCAGTAGTATAGTGCGAGTCGGACAGCAAAACATTCAGTACTTC | CASSIVRVGQQNIQYF
TRBJ2-7 | - | few | TRBV6-5 | TGTGCCAGCAGTTACAATCCAGAGTACGAGCAGTACTTC | CASSYNPEYEQYF
TRBJ2-5 | - | - | TRBV10-3 | TGTGCCATCAGTGAGTCGGATGTAGGTGAGACCCAGTACTTC | CAISESDVGETQYF
TRBJ2-3 | - | many | TRBV27 | TGTGCCAGCAGTTTAGAACTATCCACAGATACGCAGTATTTT | CASSLELSTDTQYF
TRBJ2-3 | - | few | TRBV6-5 | TGTGCCAGCAGTTCAACAGGGTGGGCAGATACGCAGTATTTT | CASSSTGWADTQYF
TRBJ2-1 | - | - | TRBV4-3 | TGCGCCAGCAGCCAAGCGTGGACAACTTCAGTCTGGGGTCAGTTCTTC | CASSQAWTTSVWGQFF
TRBJ2-1 | - | few | TRBV18 | TGTGCCAGCTCCATAGCGGTATATACCTACAATGAGCAGTTCTTC | CASSIAVYTYNEQFF
TRBJ2-5 | - | - | TRBV5-1 | TGCGCCAGCAGCTTGGGGCAGAAGCAAGAGACCCAGTACTTC | CASSLGQKQETQYF
TRBJ2-5 | TRBD2 | - | TRBV11-1 | TGTGTCAGCAGCTTCCCGGGACTAGCGGGACAAGAGACCCAGTACTTC | CVSSFPGLAGQETQYF
TRBJ2-3 | - | - | TRBV12-3/TRBV12-4 | TGTGCCAGCAGTGTAGACGGTAGCACAGATACGGAGTATTTT | CASSVDGSTDTEYF
TRBJ2-7 | TRBD2 | once | TRBV9 | TGTGCCAGCAGCCCCTTAGGTAGCGGGACCTACGAGCAGTACTTC | CASSPLGSGTYEQYF
TRBJ2-2 | - | - | TRBV12-3/TRBV12-4 | TGTGCCAGCACCTCCGGGACACCAAACACCGGGGAGCTGTTTTTT | CASTSGTPNTGELFF
TRBJ2-1 | - | - | TRBV11-2 | TGTGCCAGCAGCCTGCCCCCTCTTGGCAATGAGCAGTTCTTC | CASSLPPLGNEQFF
TRBJ1-2 | - | - | TRBV6-5 | TGTGCCGGCAGTTCAGGCTATGGCTACACCTTC | CAGSSGYGYTF
TRBJ2-7 | - | few | TRBV9 | TGTGCCAGCAGCGTAGGCGGGTGGGCGGACGAGCAGTACTTC | CASSVGGWADEQYF
TRBJ1-1 | - | - | TRBV6-2/TRBV6-3 | TGTGCCAGCAGTTACGTTATCCAGAGGCCTGAAGCTTTCTTT | CASSYVIQRPEAFF
TRBJ1-6 | TRBD1 | - | TRBV10-3 | TGTGCCATCAGTGCCTTGACAGGGCTTGGGTCACCCCTCCACTTT | CAISALTGLGSPLHF
TRBJ1-2 | TRBD1 | - | TRBV12-3/TRBV12-4 | TGTGCCAGCAGTCTCACAGGGGAAACGGGTGGCTACACCTTC | CASSLTGETGGYTF
TRBJ1-2 | - | - | TRBV3-1 | TGTGCCAGCAGCCAAGATAGGCGGGTCTATGGCTACACCTTC | CASSQDRRVYGYTF
TRBJ2-1 | TRBD2 | - | TRBV5-6 | TGTGCCAGCAGCTTGGAGCGGGGCTTGTTGAGGAATGAGCAGTTCTTC | CASSLERGLLRNEQFF
TRBJ2-3 | - | few | TRBV7-9 | TGTGCCAGCAGCTTTGAAGGGAGGACAGATACGCAGTATTTT | CASSFEGRTDTQYF
TRBJ2-7 | TRBD1 | few | TRBV4-1 | TGCGCCAGCAGCCAACGGGGACAGGGGTTAGACGAGCAGTACTTC | CASSQRGQGLDEQYF
TRBJ2-1 | - | few | TRBV11-2 | TGTGCCAGCACCCGGGGTGCTTCCTACAATGAGCAGTTCTTC | CASTRGASYNEQFF
TRBJ2-7 | TRBD1 | few | TRBV20-1 | TGCAGTGCTAGCCCGGACAGGGGGGGATACGAGCAGTACTTC | CSASPDRGGYEQYF
TRBJ1-1 | - | - | TRBV4-3 | TGCGCCAGCAGCCAAGATCACCAGGGCTCTCCAACCGCTTTCTTT | CASSQDHQGSPTAFF
TRBJ2-1 | - | - | TRBV14 | TGTGCCAGCAGCCCCGGACTGGTGAGCTCCTACAATGAGCAGTTCTTC | CASSPGLVSSYNEQFF
TRBJ1-2 | - | many | TRBV5-1 | TGCGCCAGCAGCTTGGCTGGGGATGGCTACACCTTC | CASSLAGDGYTF
TRBJ1-5 | - | few | TRBV7-2 | TGTGCCAGCAGCTCCTCCGGACCCAATCAGCCCCAGCATTTT | CASSSSGPNQPQHF
TRBJ1-6 | - | - | TRBV18 | TGTGCCAGCTCACCAGATTTAGAATCACCCCTCCACTTT | CASSPDLESPLHF
TRBJ2-3 | TRBD2 | few | TRBV7-3 | TGTGCCAGCAGCGAGACTAGCGGCACAGATACGCAGTATTTT | CASSETSGTDTQYF
TRBJ2-5 | TRBD2 | few | TRBV29-1 | TGCAGCGTTGAGTTGGTAGCGGGGTTCCAAGAGACCCAGTACTTC | CSVELVAGFQETQYF
TRBJ2-3 | - | - | TRBV20-1 | TGCAGTGCTAGAGATGGGGCAGGGGCAACGGATACGCAGTATTTT | CSARDGAGATDTQYF
TRBJ1-5 | - | - | TRBV3-1 | TGTGCCAGCAGCCAAGGGGGAGGTAGTAGGCCCCAGCATTTT | CASSQGGGSRPQHF
TRBJ2-1 | - | - | TRBV28 | TGTGCCAGCAGCCTCTCACTAGGGTTCAATGAGCAGTTCTTC | CASSLSLGFNEQFF
TRBJ2-3 | - | - | TRBV4-3 | TGCGCCAGCATCAATCCGGTAGCCGCAGATACGCAGTATTTT | CASINPVAADTQYF
TRBJ2-1 | - | few | TRBV9 | TGTGCCAGCAGCGTAGGACAGGTTGGGGCCTACAATGAGCAGTTCTTC | CASSVGQVGAYNEQFF
TRBJ2-7 | TRBD1 | - | TRBV6-5 | TGTGCCAGCAGTAGACGATCGGGACAGGGGATCGAGCAGTACTTC | CASSRRSGQGIEQYF
TRBJ2-5 | - | - | TRBV7-9 | TGTGCCAGCAGGGGGGTACAGCAAGAGACCCAGTACTTC | CASRGVQQETQYF
TRBJ2-1 | - | - | TRBV11-2 | TGTGCCAGCAGCTTAGGGGTATTGGCGTGGGGAGTCAATGAGCAGTTCTTC | CASSLGVLAWGVNEQFF
TRBJ2-3 | TRBD2 | - | TRBV3-1 | TGTGCCCGCAGCCAAAAAGGCGGGGGGGCCTCTACGCAGTATTTT | CARSQKGGGASTQYF
TRBJ2-1 | - | few | TRBV29-1 | TGCAGCGTCCAGGAGGGGTTTCGAAATGAGCAGTTCTTC | CSVQEGFRNEQFF
TRBJ2-7 | TRBD1 | once | TRBV20-1 | TGCAGTGCAACGGGACAGGGGGACTCCTACGAGCAGTACTTC | CSATGQGDSYEQYF
TRBJ2-7 | TRBD1 | - | TRBV7-9 | TGTGCCAGCAATGACAGGGAAAACTACGAGCAGTACTTC | CASNDRENYEQYF
TRBJ2-2 | - | - | TRBV6-1 | TGTGCCAGCAGTGCAGGAGTTGGCACCGGGGAGCTGTTTTTT | CASSAGVGTGELFF
TRBJ2-6 | TRBD1 | few | TRBV12-3/TRBV12-4 | TGTGCCAGCAGACCGTCCTACGGACAGGGATCCGTTGGTGGGGCCAACGTCCTGACTTTC | CASRPSYGQGSVGGANVLTF
TRBJ2-5 | TRBD2 | - | TRBV6-1 | TGTGCCGGAGCGGGAGGGCCTGGGGAGACCCAGTACTTC | CAGAGGPGETQYF
TRBJ1-5 | - | few | TRBV4-3 | TGCGCCAGCAGCCTTAGGGAGGATAAGCCCCAGCATTTT | CASSLREDKPQHF
TRBJ2-3 | TRBD1 | few | TRBV4-3 | TGCGCCAGCAGCCAAGATAGGGGGCGTACGCAGTATTTT | CASSQDRGRTQYF
TRBJ2-3 | - | few | TRBV24-1 | TGTGCCACCAGCAATTCAGGGGGCACAGATACGCAGTATTTT | CATSNSGGTDTQYF
TRBJ1-2 | TRBD1 | few | TRBV12-3/TRBV12-4 | TGTGCCAGCAGTTTTTCCGGGCAGGGGGGTGGCTACACCTTC | CASSFSGQGGGYTF